One sample yielded the 26 T cell receptor beta chains listed below, sequenced in a study of a mutant IDH1 vaccine in newly diagnosed glioma. Which antigens these TCRs recognize remains unknown. This sample's time point: week 23, last vaccination. Topical imiquimod was applied with each vaccine dose, which held 300 ug of mutant IDH1 20-mer peptide. The assay was immunoSEQ multiplex PCR, and TCRdb's table has in-frame clones only and misses some. Here the sample spans tens of thousands of clones, 75% to 85% being singletons. The sequenced sample was PBMCs, obtained from a glioma patient whose treatment included an IDH1 peptide vaccine. The source of these receptors is a man aged 40-50 years with glioma.

The genes are TRBV6-1 and TRBJ2-7; TRBD1 is a possible D gene (6 bases). This CDR3 has 11 amino acids. V was cut by 7 bases and J by 6 bases, with 10 bases left in between. Germline V CDR1 and CDR2: MNHNS, SASEGT. CDR3 loop: CASTRTAEQYF. The CDR3 DNA sequence: TGTGCCAGCACCAGGACAGCCGAGCAGTACTTC.

This clone was recorded once. The chain joins TRBV29-1 to TRBJ2-3; no definite D call. CDR3 length equals 11 residues. Germline CDR1 and CDR2: SQVTM and ANQGSEA. Trimming shortened V by 7 bases and J by 4 bases, and 9 bases separated the two germline ends. The CDR3: CSAPTPDTQYF. CDR3 sequence (DNA): TGCAGCGCCCCCACGCCAGATACGCAGTATTTT.

V is TRBV6-5 and J is TRBJ2-7, with D maybe TRBD2 (7 bases). The CDR3 is made up of 15 amino acids. Germline V gene sequence: CDR1 MNHEY, CDR2 SVGAGI. V lost 6 bases and J lost 0, with 15 bases in between. CDR3 DNA sequence: TGTGCCAGCAGACCGGGGGGCTCGATCTCCTACGAGCAGTACTTC. Residues: CASRPGGSISYEQYF.

This chain uses TRBV19 with TRBJ1-1, with D possibly matching TRBD1 (5 bases). V was pared by 8 bases and J by 7 bases, with 20 bases between. This CDR3 region has 14 residues. Germline V gives CDR1 LNHDA, CDR2 SQIVND (reference sequence). CDR3 DNA sequence: TGTGCCAGTCGTCACCCGGGACGGACGAATGAAGCTTTCTTT. This codes for CASRHPGRTNEAFF. Full variable domain (outside the CDR3, taken from reference TRBV19 and TRBJ1-1): DGGITQSPKYLFRKEGQNVTLSCEQNLNHDAMYWYRQDPGQGLRLIYYSQIVNDFQKGDIAEGYSVSREKKESFPLTVTSAQKNPTAFYLCASRHPGRTNEAFFGQGTRLTVV.

The CDR3 loop is CASSHYQGGTNYGYTF. DNA for the CDR3: TGTGCCAGCAGCCATTATCAGGGAGGTACTAACTATGGCTACACCTTC. The chain joins TRBV7-9 to TRBJ1-2; TRBD1 is a possible D gene (5 bases). Germline CDR1 is SEHNR and CDR2 is FQNEAQ (reference sequence). Trimming left V 5 bases short and J 0 bases short, with 16 bases between. This CDR3 is built from 16 residues.

The genes are TRBV6-6 and TRBJ1-1; D is ambiguous. Trimming took off 11 bases at V and 0 bases at J, with 16 bases between the two ends. CDR1 MNHNY and CDR2 SVGAGI come from the germline V gene (reference sequence). The CDR3 is 14 residues long. CDR3 region: CAARGNSMNTEAFF. In nucleotides, the CDR3 is TGTGCCGCCCGTGGGAACAGCATGAACACTGAAGCTTTCTTT.

This clone was observed a few times. V is TRBV5-1 and J is TRBJ1-1; D might be TRBD1 (6 bases). The V and J ends lost 5 bases and 0 bases respectively, with 14 bases between them. Germline V lookup: CDR1 SGHRS, CDR2 YFSETQ. The length of the CDR3 is 15 residues. CDR3 in amino acids: CASSSGDIVNTEAFF. The CDR3, as DNA: TGCGCCAGCAGTTCAGGGGATATCGTGAACACTGAAGCTTTCTTT.

This clone was recorded only once. The chain combines TRBV25-1 with TRBJ1-1; TRBD1 might be the D (5 bases). Trimming shortened V by 8 bases and J by 1 base, and 17 bases separated the two germline ends. This CDR3 has 15 residues. CDR1 and CDR2 (germline): MGHDK, SYGVNS. The CDR3 loop reads CASGWSGEANTEAFF. In nucleotides, the CDR3 is TGTGCCAGCGGTTGGTCGGGGGAGGCGAACACTGAAGCTTTCTTT.

V gene TRBV15 combines with J gene TRBJ1-5; D unresolved. Germline CDR1 is LNHNV and CDR2 is YYDKDF (reference sequence). V gave up 0 bases and J gave up 3 bases, with 12 bases separating them. The length of the CDR3 is 16 residues. The CDR3 loop reads CATSRDVSGSNQPQHF. In DNA form, the CDR3 reads TGTGCCACCAGCAGAGATGTCAGCGGATCCAATCAGCCCCAGCATTTT.

The V and J genes are TRBV5-6 and TRBJ2-5, with TRBD2 matching over 8 bases. J gave up 5 bases and V 5 bases, and 8 bases lay outside the gene matches. In germline, CDR1 is SGHDT, CDR2 YYEEEE. This CDR3 region has 14 residues. For the CDR3, the DNA is TGTGCCAGCAGACCCTTAGCGGGAAGGGAGACCCAGTACTTC. Protein sequence: CASRPLAGRETQYF.

This clone was observed once. The gene calls are TRBV2 and TRBJ2-3; 11 positions agree with TRBD2. CDR3 length: 12 amino acids. V gave up 9 bases and J gave up 7 bases; unmatched junction bases: 3. Germline values: CDR1 SNHLY, CDR2 FYNNEI. This CDR3 reads CARLAGGNTQYF. In DNA form, the CDR3 reads TGTGCCAGATTAGCGGGGGGGAATACGCAGTATTTT. The full variable domain, completed using reference TRBV2 and TRBJ2-3, is EPEVTQTPSHQVTQMGQEVILRCVPISNHLYFYWYRQILGQKVEFLVSFYNNEISEKSEIFDDQFSVERPDGSNFTLKIRSTKLEDSAMYFCARLAGGNTQYFGPGTRLTVL.

This chain joins TRBV5-1 and TRBJ2-3; D remains unclear. V lost 6 bases, J lost 1 base, and 12 bases lay in between. The CDR3 runs to 14 residues. The germline gives CDR1 SGHRS, CDR2 YFSETQ. CDR3 sequence: CASTASMGTDTQYF. The DNA for the CDR3 is TGCGCCAGCACTGCGAGTATGGGCACAGATACGCAGTATTTT.

The CDR3 DNA is TGTGCCAGCAATGAGGGGAGCTCCTATAATTCACCCCTCCACTTT. This gives the protein CASNEGSSYNSPLHF. The V gene is TRBV2, the J gene TRBJ1-6, with TRBD1 as a possible D gene (5 bases). CDR1 is SNHLY, CDR2 FYNNEI, per germline. The ends were cut back, 7 bases at V and 0 bases at J, with 10 bases in the middle. The CDR3 totals 15 residues.

The chain recombines TRBV4-1 with TRBJ1-1; D call uncertain. The germline gives CDR1 MGHRA, CDR2 YSYEKL. Between the trimmed V and J ends, which lost 0 bases and 6 bases, there was a span of 11 bases. The CDR3 runs to 14 residues. In nucleotides, the CDR3 is TGCGCCAGCAGCCAAGATTGGGGTCTTCCTGAAGCTTTCTTT. Amino acids: CASSQDWGLPEAFF.

The chain uses TRBV18 and TRBJ2-2, with unresolved D. Looked up from germline, CDR1 is KGHSH and CDR2 is LQKENI. The V gene lost 3 bases and the J gene lost 2 bases, with 10 bases spanning the gap. The CDR3 covers 15 residues. CDR3: CASSPVDLNTGELFF. The CDR3, as DNA: TGTGCCAGCTCACCCGTAGACCTAAACACCGGGGAGCTGTTTTTT.

This clone has a handful of counts. V is TRBV4-1 and J is TRBJ1-1, with D uncertain. This CDR3 spans 14 amino acids. Trimming removed 5 bases from V and 5 bases from J, with 15 bases in between. Looked up from germline, CDR1 is MGHRA and CDR2 is YSYEKL. CDR3 protein: CASSVIREETEAFF. The CDR3 DNA reads as TGCGCCAGCAGCGTGATCCGGGAGGAGACTGAAGCTTTCTTT.

This clone is a singleton in its sample. In nucleotides, the CDR3 is TGTGCCAGCAGCGGAGACAGAGAGAAAGGGGTGAACACTGAAGCTTTCTTT. It encodes CASSGDREKGVNTEAFF. The V and J genes are TRBV7-9 and TRBJ1-1; TRBD1 might be the D (5 bases). Trimming pared 5 bases from V and 0 bases from J, leaving 19 bases between. CDR1 is SEHNR, CDR2 FQNEAQ, per germline (reference sequence). This CDR3 comprises 17 residues.

The rearrangement joins TRBV5-1 to TRBJ1-1; maybe TRBD1 (5 bases). V lost 0 bases to trimming and J lost 10 bases, with 10 bases between them. Germline assignment: CDR1 SGHRS and CDR2 YFSETQ. The CDR3 is 12 residues long. CDR3 nucleotide sequence: TGCGCCAGCAGCTTGGTGCTGGGGCGAGCTTTCTTT. Amino acids: CASSLVLGRAFF.

V gene TRBV30 combines with J gene TRBJ1-3, with TRBD1 as a possible D gene (6 bases). This CDR3 region has 16 residues. V gave up 0 bases and J gave up 0 bases, with 12 bases separating them. In germline, CDR1 is GTSNPN, CDR2 SVGIG (reference sequence). DNA for the CDR3: TGTGCCTGGAGTGTACGCGGGACAATCTCTGGAAACACCATATATTTT. Residues: CAWSVRGTISGNTIYF.

CDR3 nucleotide sequence: TGTGCCAGCAGCTTAGACTGGACAGATAACTATGGCTACACCTTC. It translates to CASSLDWTDNYGYTF. The chain joins TRBV7-9 to TRBJ1-2; D possibly corresponds to TRBD1 (6 bases). CDR3 length equals 15 residues. The V end lost 1 base, the J end lost 1 base, and 10 bases lay between the germline ends. Germline CDR1 is SEHNR and CDR2 is FQNEAQ (reference sequence).

In nucleotides, the CDR3 is TGTGCCAGCAGCCCGACAGCTCCGAACACTGAAGCTTTCTTT. Translating it yields CASSPTAPNTEAFF. The V call is TRBV6-1, the J call TRBJ1-1, with D perhaps matching TRBD1 (5 bases). Looked up from germline, CDR1 is MNHNS and CDR2 is SASEGT. Trimming left V 6 bases short and J 1 base short, with 12 bases between. The CDR3 extends over 14 amino acids.

The DNA of the CDR3 is TGTGCCAGCAGTGATCCGGGACAGGGAATCGGGGAGCTGTTTTTT. Its translation: CASSDPGQGIGELFF. This chain connects TRBV6-6 to TRBJ2-2; TRBD1 aligns across 9 bases. Per germline, CDR1 MNHNY and CDR2 SVGAGI (reference sequence). The CDR3 runs 15 residues. Germline trimming cut 5 bases from V and 7 bases from J; bases unmatched to any gene: 8.

This chain joins TRBV4-1 and TRBJ1-1; D unresolved. The length of the CDR3 is 12 residues. CDR1 is MGHRA and CDR2 is YSYEKL in the germline V gene. Trimming took 0 bases from V and 5 from J, leaving 4 bases between them. The CDR3 loop reads CASSQDTTEAFF. Here the CDR3 DNA reads TGCGCCAGCAGCCAAGATACAACTGAAGCTTTCTTT.

The CDR3 sequence is CSVEGRWTNTEAFF. Written as DNA, the CDR3 is TGCAGCGTTGAGGGTAGGTGGACGAACACTGAAGCTTTCTTT. This chain connects TRBV29-1 to TRBJ1-1; the D is unclear. The V end was cut by 3 bases, the J end by 1 base, with 12 bases between. CDR3 length: 14 residues. Germline V gene sequence: CDR1 SQVTM, CDR2 ANQGSEA.

The chain is built from TRBV6-5 and TRBJ2-1, with D perhaps matching TRBD1 or TRBD2 (5 bases each). CDR3 length: 14 residues. V lost 5 bases, J lost 4 bases, and 12 bases lay in between. Per the germline V gene, CDR1 is MNHEY and CDR2 is SVGAGI. CDR3 protein: CASSIVGEYNEQFF. DNA for the CDR3: TGTGCCAGCAGTATCGTGGGGGAGTACAATGAGCAGTTCTTC.

This sequence joins TRBV14 and TRBJ1-1; D unresolved. The CDR3 loop spans 13 amino acids. Trimming removed 3 bases from V and 0 bases from J, with 5 bases in between. Germline CDR1 SGHDN, CDR2 FVKESK. The CDR3 nucleotides read TGTGCCAGCAGCCAGCACATGAACACTGAAGCTTTCTTT. This encodes CASSQHMNTEAFF.